The rows below give T cell receptor beta chains drawn from one sample of a study of blood T cell repertoires in COVID-19. The method was immunoSEQ multiplex PCR; TCRdb's version includes in-frame clones alone and lacks a portion of them. The profile shows approximately 300,000 clones, 80% to 90% of them singletons. Sequenced: peripheral blood. The receptor source for this set is a woman aged 45-65 years with COVID-19, enrolled during active disease. Each CDR3 is given with its conserved first and last residue. Each record gives: J gene, V gene, D gene, clone size, CDR3 DNA, CDR3 protein. D genes are given only for firm matches. A clone size is listed for some rows: how often the clone was seen (once, few, many), or a class if it is expanded.

TRBJ1-5 TRBV15 TRBD1 NA TGTGCCACCAGCAGAGGGTGGACAGGTCGCAATCAGCCCCAGCATTTT CATSRGWTGRNQPQHF
TRBJ1-6 TRBV6-1 NA once TGTGCCAGCAGTGAATTCGGGTTAAGCTCCTATAATTCACCCCTCCACTTT CASSEFGLSSYNSPLHF
TRBJ2-5 TRBV10-3 NA once TGTGCCATCAGGGGCCAGGGAATCGTTGAGACCCAGTACTTC CAIRGQGIVETQYF
TRBJ1-1 TRBV4-2 NA once TGTGCCAGCAGCCAAGGGGGGGTCACTGAAGCTTTCTTT CASSQGGVTEAFF
TRBJ2-5 TRBV7-6 TRBD2 NA TGTGCCAGCAGCCCGGGGGGGGCGGACCTCCAAGAGACCCAGTACTTC CASSPGGADLQETQYF
TRBJ2-7 TRBV25-1 TRBD2 NA TGTGCCAGCAGTGAATATCTAGCGGGAGTCTCCTACGAGCAGTACTTC CASSEYLAGVSYEQYF
TRBJ2-5 TRBV18 TRBD2 NA TGTGCCAGCTCACCACCGCCGGGAGGGCCTTGGGAGACCCAGTACTTC CASSPPPGGPWETQYF
TRBJ1-2 TRBV27 NA few TGTGCCAGCAGTTTGAAGGTCGGTGGGCCCTATGGCTACACCTTC CASSLKVGGPYGYTF
TRBJ2-1 TRBV11-2 TRBD2 NA TGTGCCAGCAGCTTAGAGGGACTAGCGGGAGGGCAAGAGCAGTTCTTC CASSLEGLAGGQEQFF
TRBJ2-3 TRBV5-8 TRBD2 NA TGTGCCAGCAGCATTGGACTAGCGGGAGATTCAGATACGCAGTATTTT CASSIGLAGDSDTQYF
TRBJ2-2 TRBV29-1 NA NA TGCAGCGTTGCCGGAGCGAACACCGGGGAGCTGTTTTTT CSVAGANTGELFF
TRBJ2-2 TRBV10-3 TRBD1 NA TGTGCCATCAGTGACCCGACAGGGGGCGACACCGGGGAGCTGTTTTTT CAISDPTGGDTGELFF
TRBJ1-4 TRBV7-6 TRBD1 NA TGTGCCAGCAGCCCCAGGACAGGGAGGAGTGAAAAACTGTTTTTT CASSPRTGRSEKLFF
TRBJ2-3 TRBV10-3 TRBD1 NA TGTGCCATCAGCGGCTACCAGGGGGTTTCTGGCCCAGATACGCAGTATTTT CAISGYQGVSGPDTQYF
TRBJ1-1 TRBV7-3 TRBD1 many TGTGCCAGCAGCTCGACGACAGGGCAAGGGACTGAAGCTTTCTTT CASSSTTGQGTEAFF
TRBJ2-7 TRBV7-2 TRBD2 NA TGTGCCAGCAGCTTAGGTGGGAGGGGCACCTACGAGCAGTACTTC CASSLGGRGTYEQYF
TRBJ2-2 TRBV5-1 NA few TGCGCCAGCAGCTTGGTTCCTACAGAATACACCGGGGAGCTGTTTTTT CASSLVPTEYTGELFF
TRBJ2-2 TRBV12-3/TRBV12-4 NA NA TGTGCCAGCAGACAGCTGAACACCGGGGAGCTGTTTTTT CASRQLNTGELFF
TRBJ2-3 TRBV27 NA once TGTGCCAGCAGTTTGTATACATTGGATACGCAGTATTTT CASSLYTLDTQYF
TRBJ2-7 TRBV5-4 NA few TGTGCCAGCAGCATGAAACCGACAGTCTCCTACGAGCAGTACTTC CASSMKPTVSYEQYF
TRBJ2-3 TRBV6-2/TRBV6-3 TRBD2 NA TGTGCCAGCAGTCTAAGGGGACTACCGATCACAGATACGCAGTATTTT CASSLRGLPITDTQYF
TRBJ2-1 TRBV10-1 TRBD2 NA TGCGCCAGCAGTGAGTGGGCTAGCGGGACATATGAGCAGTTCTTC CASSEWASGTYEQFF
TRBJ2-5 TRBV12-3/TRBV12-4 NA NA TGTGCCAGCACCTCACTAGAAGAAGAGACCCAGTACTTC CASTSLEEETQYF
TRBJ1-1 TRBV9 TRBD1 once TGTGCCAGCAGCGGAACAACAGGGGGCCTTGAAGCTTTCTTT CASSGTTGGLEAFF
TRBJ1-5 TRBV5-1 TRBD1 NA TGCGCCAGCAGCTTGGGACAGGGGAGTCAGCCCCAGCATTTT CASSLGQGSQPQHF
TRBJ1-2 TRBV2 NA NA TGTGCCAGCAGTGGTGCGTGGAGTGGCTACACCTTC CASSGAWSGYTF
TRBJ1-3 TRBV19 NA NA TGTGCCAGTAGATCACCCAGCTCTGGAAACACCATATATTTT CASRSPSSGNTIYF
TRBJ2-7 TRBV5-4 TRBD2 NA TGTGCCAGCAGCCCAAGCGGGGGGACTACGGACGAGCAGTACTTC CASSPSGGTTDEQYF
TRBJ1-5 TRBV20-1 NA once TGCAGTGCTAGTCAGGCCAGGGCAGGCAATCAGCCCCAGCATTTT CSASQARAGNQPQHF
TRBJ2-3 TRBV5-8 NA NA TGTGCCGCCCATGATGGACTACTCACAGATACGCAGTATTTT CAAHDGLLTDTQYF
TRBJ1-1 TRBV29-1 NA NA TGCAGCGTTGGAGGGTCGGTGAACACTGAAGCTTTCTTT CSVGGSVNTEAFF
TRBJ1-2 TRBV6-5 TRBD1 NA TGTGCCAGCAGTTCGCACAGGGGGCGGAACTATGGCTACACCTTC CASSSHRGRNYGYTF
TRBJ2-2 TRBV27 TRBD2 NA TGTGCCTGCAGTTCGCGACTCCAGCCGGGACTAACGAACACCGGGGAGCTGTTTTTT CACSSRLQPGLTNTGELFF
TRBJ1-2 TRBV30 NA NA TGTGCCTGGGTATTCGGGGGGAGTTTCCGCTACACCTTC CAWVFGGSFRYTF
TRBJ2-5 TRBV7-2 NA NA TGTGCCAGCAGCACTAGAGGACGGGCTCTAAAGACCCAGTACTTC CASSTRGRALKTQYF
TRBJ2-3 TRBV5-6 TRBD1 NA TGTGCCAGCAGCTTCCGGTGGACAGGGACGCAGTATTTT CASSFRWTGTQYF
TRBJ2-3 TRBV7-2 TRBD2 NA TGTGCCAGCAGCCTCCGCGGGAGGGGATCAGATACGCAGTATTTT CASSLRGRGSDTQYF
TRBJ2-7 TRBV6-6 NA NA TGTGCCAGCAGTTACAGGGGGACATTGTACTTC CASSYRGTLYF
TRBJ1-5 TRBV5-1 NA NA TGCGCCAGCAGCTTGGAGGACAGTAGCAATCAGCCCCAGCATTTT CASSLEDSSNQPQHF
TRBJ2-3 TRBV3-1/TRBV3-2 TRBD2 NA TGTGCCAGCAGCCTGAGGGGCGGGAGGAGCACAGATACGCAGTATTTT CASSLRGGRSTDTQYF
TRBJ2-7 TRBV2 NA NA TGTGCCAGCACTACAGGGTACGAGCAGTACTTC CASTTGYEQYF
TRBJ2-3 TRBV11-2 TRBD1 NA TGTGCCAGCAGCCTGGGACAGGGGCAATCAGATACGCAGTATTTT CASSLGQGQSDTQYF
TRBJ1-6 TRBV9 NA once TGTGCCAGCAGCCCACGGACAGAAGACTCCTATAATTCACCCCTCCACTTT CASSPRTEDSYNSPLHF
TRBJ2-2 TRBV5-1 TRBD1 NA TGCGCCAGCAGCTTGAGGACAGGGGGGACCGGGGAGCTGTTTTTT CASSLRTGGTGELFF
TRBJ1-5 TRBV18 NA NA TGTGCCAGCTCACCGCCGACCACAGGGATTAGGAATCAGCCCCAGCATTTT CASSPPTTGIRNQPQHF
TRBJ1-4 TRBV2 NA NA TGTGCCAGCAGCTTCGCGCAGGGAAGTAATGAAAAACTGTTTTTT CASSFAQGSNEKLFF
TRBJ2-7 TRBV3-1/TRBV3-2 TRBD2 NA TGTGCCAGCAGCCCAGCCGGGACTAGCGGATTTACCTACGAGCAGTACTTC CASSPAGTSGFTYEQYF
TRBJ2-4 TRBV11-2 NA few TGTGCCAGCAGCAGGCATGCAGGGGCGGGTGGAAACATTCAGTACTTC CASSRHAGAGGNIQYF
TRBJ2-6 TRBV5-4 NA NA TGTGCCAGCAGCCCGATATCAGGATCCGGGGCCAACGTCCTGACTTTC CASSPISGSGANVLTF
TRBJ2-1 TRBV19 NA NA TGTGCCAGTAGTATAGGAAGAGCGGGTGAGCAGTTCTTC CASSIGRAGEQFF
TRBJ2-3 TRBV18 TRBD1 NA TGTGCCAGCTCACCAGGACAGGCCGAGCAGTATTTT CASSPGQAEQYF
TRBJ1-2 TRBV12-3/TRBV12-4 TRBD1 NA TGTGCCAGCAGTGACCGGGACAGCTATGGCTACACCTTC CASSDRDSYGYTF
TRBJ2-7 TRBV4-2 NA NA TGTGCCAGCAGCCAAGTCGGCGACGGAGCCTACGAGCAGTACTTC CASSQVGDGAYEQYF
TRBJ2-7 TRBV7-2 NA NA TGTGCCAGCAGCTTAGCTGTTCAGGCCAAGTCCTACGAGCAGTACTTC CASSLAVQAKSYEQYF
TRBJ1-1 TRBV10-1 TRBD1 NA TGCGCCAGCAGTGACAAGGGGGCAGAAAGGACTGAAGCTTTCTTT CASSDKGAERTEAFF
TRBJ2-5 TRBV2 TRBD2 NA TGTGCCAGCAGTGAATACTTGGCTAGCGGGGACCAAGAGACCCAGTACTTC CASSEYLASGDQETQYF
TRBJ1-1 TRBV30 NA NA TGTGCCTGGAGTCCATCGGACAGTGAAGCTTTCTTT CAWSPSDSEAFF